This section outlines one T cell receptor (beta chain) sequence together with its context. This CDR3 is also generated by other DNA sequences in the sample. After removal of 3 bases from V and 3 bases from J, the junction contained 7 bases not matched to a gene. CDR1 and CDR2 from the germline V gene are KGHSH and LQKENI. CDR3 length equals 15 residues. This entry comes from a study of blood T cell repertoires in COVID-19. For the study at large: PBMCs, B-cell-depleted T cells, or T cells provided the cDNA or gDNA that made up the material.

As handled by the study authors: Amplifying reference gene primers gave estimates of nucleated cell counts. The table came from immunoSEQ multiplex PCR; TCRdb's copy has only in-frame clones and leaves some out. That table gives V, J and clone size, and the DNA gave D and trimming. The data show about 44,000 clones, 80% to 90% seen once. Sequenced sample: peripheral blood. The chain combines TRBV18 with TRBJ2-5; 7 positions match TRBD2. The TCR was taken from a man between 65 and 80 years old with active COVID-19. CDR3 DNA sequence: TGTGCCAGCTCACCCCCAGGGCTAGCGGAAGAGACCCAGTACTTC. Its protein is CASSPPGLAEETQYF.